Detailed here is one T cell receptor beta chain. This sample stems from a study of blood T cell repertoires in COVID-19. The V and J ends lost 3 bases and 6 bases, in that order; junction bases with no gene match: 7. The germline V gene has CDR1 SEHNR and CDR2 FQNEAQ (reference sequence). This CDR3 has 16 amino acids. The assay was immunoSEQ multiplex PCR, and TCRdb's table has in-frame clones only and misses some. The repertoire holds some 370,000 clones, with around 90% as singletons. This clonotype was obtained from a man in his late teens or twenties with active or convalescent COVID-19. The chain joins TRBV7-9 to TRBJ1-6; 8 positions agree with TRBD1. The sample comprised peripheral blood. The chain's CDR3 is CASSLSGGRGNSPLHF. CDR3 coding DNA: TGTGCCAGCAGCTTGTCAGGGGGCAGAGGTAATTCACCCCTCCACTTT.